The rows below give T cell receptor beta chains drawn from one sample of a study of blood T cell repertoires in COVID-19. The data were produced by immunoSEQ multiplex PCR, yet TCRdb's version contains in-frame clones alone and is incomplete. The sample holds 230,000 or so clones; roughly 88% are singletons and the top ten take under 1.5%. The specimen was peripheral blood. Every receptor here comes from a woman in her thirties or forties who had recovered from COVID-19. CDR3s include the opening cysteine and the closing phenylalanine or tryptophan. A D gene is named only where the DNA matches it firmly. The size of a clone is reported for some rows only, either as once, few or many, or as a class for expanded clones.

TGTGCCAGCAGCCAAGATACCCGGGGTAGGAGGGCGAATACGCAGTATTTT | CASSQDTRGRRANTQYF | NA | 17 | TRBJ2-3 | NA | TRBV4-2
TGTGCCAGCAGCTTAGGGGAGGGCTCGAACACCGGGGAGCTGTTTTTT | CASSLGEGSNTGELFF | NA | 16 | TRBJ2-2 | TRBD2 | TRBV11-2
TGTGCCAGCAAGAGGGGGTACGGAAACACCATATATTTT | CASKRGYGNTIYF | NA | 13 | TRBJ1-3 | NA | TRBV6-5
TGTGCCAGCAGCAAACCCGTAGTGGGGGCCAACGTCCTGACTTTC | CASSKPVVGANVLTF | few | 15 | TRBJ2-6 | NA | TRBV6-6
TGTGCCAGCAGCTACCCTAGCGGGGGAGGCGAGACCCAGTACTTC | CASSYPSGGGETQYF | NA | 15 | TRBJ2-5 | TRBD2 | TRBV7-9
TGTGCCAGCAGCGTATGGACAGGGGGTCCCTACGAGCAGTACTTC | CASSVWTGGPYEQYF | NA | 15 | TRBJ2-7 | TRBD1 | TRBV11-3
TGCGCCAGCAGCCACATTAATCGGGGGGCACAAGAGACCCAGTACTTC | CASSHINRGAQETQYF | NA | 16 | TRBJ2-5 | NA | TRBV4-3
TGTGCCAGCAGCCCAGGGACTAGCGGCCAAGAGACCCAGTACTTC | CASSPGTSGQETQYF | NA | 15 | TRBJ2-5 | TRBD2 | TRBV13
TGTGCCAGCAGTTTTGGGGACGGAGGGGTCAATGAGCAGTTCTTC | CASSFGDGGVNEQFF | NA | 15 | TRBJ2-1 | NA | TRBV6-6
TGTGCCAGCAGCCAAGATTTGGGACAGGGCCGCGAGCAGTACTTC | CASSQDLGQGREQYF | NA | 15 | TRBJ2-7 | TRBD1 | TRBV3-1/TRBV3-2
TGTGCCAGCAGCCTATCCAGGGGGCAAAACACTGAAGCTTTCTTT | CASSLSRGQNTEAFF | NA | 15 | TRBJ1-1 | TRBD1 | TRBV6-2/TRBV6-3
TGTGCCAGCAGCTTAGCTGTATCGGGGCAAGAGACCCAGTACTTC | CASSLAVSGQETQYF | NA | 15 | TRBJ2-5 | NA | TRBV7-2
TGCGCCAGCAGCCCACTCGGGACAGTACCGTACGAGCAGTACTTC | CASSPLGTVPYEQYF | once | 15 | TRBJ2-7 | TRBD1 | TRBV5-1
TGTGCCAGCAGCCAAGAGGGAGGGTTCTATTTTGGCGAGCAGTACTTC | CASSQEGGFYFGEQYF | NA | 16 | TRBJ2-7 | TRBD2 | TRBV3-1/TRBV3-2
TGCGCCAGCAGCCAAGAGCAGACTTATAATTCACCCCTCCACTTT | CASSQEQTYNSPLHF | many | 15 | TRBJ1-6 | NA | TRBV4-1
TGTGCCAGCAGCTACTACAACACTGAAGCTTTCTTT | CASSYYNTEAFF | NA | 12 | TRBJ1-1 | NA | TRBV11-3
TGTGCCAGCTCACCTCCTAGGAATTATTTGGACTACGAGCAGTACTTC | CASSPPRNYLDYEQYF | NA | 16 | TRBJ2-7 | NA | TRBV18
TGTGCCAGCAGCTATAGACAGGGTAATTCACCCCTCCACTTT | CASSYRQGNSPLHF | NA | 14 | TRBJ1-6 | TRBD1 | TRBV7-2
TGTGCCACCAGCAGAGGGGGGGATACCAGCACAGATACGCAGTATTTT | CATSRGGDTSTDTQYF | NA | 16 | TRBJ2-3 | NA | TRBV15
TGTGCCAGCTCACCGGCCACAGGGGAAAAACTGTTTTTT | CASSPATGEKLFF | NA | 13 | TRBJ1-4 | NA | TRBV18
TGTGCCAGCAGACAGGGACAGGGAGGTGGCTACACCTTC | CASRQGQGGGYTF | NA | 13 | TRBJ1-2 | TRBD1 | TRBV2
TGTGCCAGTAGTACAACAGGGGATAGCAATCAGCCCCAGCATTTT | CASSTTGDSNQPQHF | NA | 15 | TRBJ1-5 | TRBD1 | TRBV19
TGTGCCGCAGGGACAGGGGATTTTTACTATGGCTACACCTTC | CAAGTGDFYYGYTF | NA | 14 | TRBJ1-2 | TRBD1 | TRBV19
TGTGCCAGCAGCTTAGTAGGAGGATCTAGCACAGATACGCAGTATTTT | CASSLVGGSSTDTQYF | NA | 16 | TRBJ2-3 | NA | TRBV11-1
TGTGCCAGCAGCCCCCTCGGGTTAGGGAACACTGAAGCTTTCTTT | CASSPLGLGNTEAFF | NA | 15 | TRBJ1-1 | NA | TRBV28
TGTGCCAGCAGCCTCGGACAGGGGGCGACCGCTTTCACAGATACGCAGTATTTT | CASSLGQGATAFTDTQYF | NA | 18 | TRBJ2-3 | TRBD1 | TRBV7-9
TGTGCCAGCTCTCCTCGGGGAACAACTAATGAAAAACTGTTTTTT | CASSPRGTTNEKLFF | NA | 15 | TRBJ1-4 | NA | TRBV18
TGTGCCAGCAGCTTAGAAGCGGCGGGGGGGCTGTTGGGTTACGAGCAGTACTTC | CASSLEAAGGLLGYEQYF | NA | 18 | TRBJ2-7 | TRBD2 | TRBV7-2
TGTGCCAGCAGTGAACAAAGTAATTCACCCCTCCACTTT | CASSEQSNSPLHF | NA | 13 | TRBJ1-6 | NA | TRBV6-4
TGTGCCAGTAGTCCCTTATTTCAGGGCAATGAGCAGTTCTTC | CASSPLFQGNEQFF | NA | 14 | TRBJ2-1 | NA | TRBV19
TGTGCCATCAGTGAGGCGGTAGCAGGCAGGGAAGAAGCTTTCTTT | CAISEAVAGREEAFF | NA | 15 | TRBJ1-1 | NA | TRBV10-3
TGTGCCAGTAGCGCAGGTAGATACTACGAGCAGTACTTC | CASSAGRYYEQYF | once | 13 | TRBJ2-7 | NA | TRBV19
TGTGCCAGCTCACCGACCGGGACAGGGAAGATGGGTGGAAACACCATATATTTT | CASSPTGTGKMGGNTIYF | once | 18 | TRBJ1-3 | TRBD1 | TRBV18
TGTGCCAGCACCCTGGGACTGTGGGACTCCGAAAGCTCCTACGAGCAGTACTTC | CASTLGLWDSESSYEQYF | NA | 18 | TRBJ2-7 | NA | TRBV13
TGTGCCAGCGCTCAGGAATACAATGAGCAGTTCTTC | CASAQEYNEQFF | NA | 12 | TRBJ2-1 | NA | TRBV28
TGCGCCAGCAGCTTGGTTGGGGCCCTACAAGAGACCCAGTACTTC | CASSLVGALQETQYF | NA | 15 | TRBJ2-5 | NA | TRBV5-1
TGTGCCAGCAGCTCCGGGGTGGGAGGCACAGATACGCAGTATTTT | CASSSGVGGTDTQYF | NA | 15 | TRBJ2-3 | NA | TRBV7-3
TGTGCCAGCAGCTTTGGAGTGTGGAGGCCCCAGGACGACGAGCAGTACTTC | CASSFGVWRPQDDEQYF | NA | 17 | TRBJ2-7 | NA | TRBV12-1
TGTGCCAGCAGTTTAGGGGCTTTCGATGGCTACACCTTC | CASSLGAFDGYTF | NA | 13 | TRBJ1-2 | NA | TRBV28
TGTGCCAGCAGTTTCCAGGGATATAATTCACCCCTCCACTTT | CASSFQGYNSPLHF | NA | 14 | TRBJ1-6 | NA | TRBV6-6
TGTGCCAGCAGCTGGTTGGACAGTCGTAGCACAGATACGCAGTATTTT | CASSWLDSRSTDTQYF | NA | 16 | TRBJ2-3 | NA | TRBV5-6
TGTGCCAGCAGCGCCATTATGGGGCTGGGGGGGAACTACGAGCAGTACTTC | CASSAIMGLGGNYEQYF | NA | 17 | TRBJ2-7 | TRBD2 | TRBV7-9
TGTGCCAGCAGCTTAGGCGACAGGGTAAATTCACCCCTCCACTTT | CASSLGDRVNSPLHF | NA | 15 | TRBJ1-6 | TRBD1 | TRBV7-9
TGTGCCAGCAGCTTATCCGGGACTAGCGGGGGACTCTCAGAGACCCAGTACTTC | CASSLSGTSGGLSETQYF | NA | 18 | TRBJ2-5 | TRBD2 | TRBV7-2
TGTGCCAGCAGCATCACCCAGGGGGGCCAAATACAAGAGACCCAGTACTTC | CASSITQGGQIQETQYF | NA | 17 | TRBJ2-5 | NA | TRBV11-2
TGCGCCAGCAGCTTTTACGGGACAGCCGGAAACACCATATATTTT | CASSFYGTAGNTIYF | NA | 15 | TRBJ1-3 | TRBD1 | TRBV5-1
TGTGCCAGCAGCTTTGAGTGGGCTGGCTACACCTTC | CASSFEWAGYTF | NA | 12 | TRBJ1-2 | NA | TRBV5-4
TGTGCCAGCAGCCCAGGCTTTTCTCAGCCCCAGCATTTT | CASSPGFSQPQHF | few | 13 | TRBJ1-5 | NA | TRBV9
TGCGCCAGCAGCGCCCCGGGCAGGGCTGCAGATACGCAGTATTTT | CASSAPGRAADTQYF | NA | 15 | TRBJ2-3 | NA | TRBV5-1
TGTGCCAGCAGTACCCGACAGGGGTTTTTACAAGAGACCCAGTACTTC | CASSTRQGFLQETQYF | NA | 16 | TRBJ2-5 | TRBD1 | TRBV6-2/TRBV6-3
TGTGCCAGCAGCGTATTTTCACAGGATACGCAGTATTTT | CASSVFSQDTQYF | NA | 13 | TRBJ2-3 | NA | TRBV9
TGTGCCAGTAGTATAGGGACACAAGAGACCCAGTACTTC | CASSIGTQETQYF | NA | 13 | TRBJ2-5 | NA | TRBV19
TGTGCCAGCAGCCCAAAAGACGGGGAGGGCACTGAAGCTTTCTTT | CASSPKDGEGTEAFF | NA | 15 | TRBJ1-1 | NA | TRBV3-1/TRBV3-2
TGTGCCATCAGTCCTGGTGGGGGACAGGGTCTGTTCGAGCAGTACTTC | CAISPGGGQGLFEQYF | NA | 16 | TRBJ2-7 | TRBD1 | TRBV10-3
TGTGCCTGGAGGTGGGGACAAGAAAATTCACCCCTCCACTTT | CAWRWGQENSPLHF | NA | 14 | TRBJ1-6 | NA | TRBV30
TGTGCCAGCAGCCCCTGGACGGGAATGAACACTGAAGCTTTCTTT | CASSPWTGMNTEAFF | NA | 15 | TRBJ1-1 | NA | TRBV7-2
TGTGCCAGCAGTTCTCAGGGGCCCTCCAATGAGCAGTTCTTC | CASSSQGPSNEQFF | NA | 14 | TRBJ2-1 | NA | TRBV7-2
TGTGCCAGCAGCACAGGGGTTAGCACAGATACGCAGTATTTT | CASSTGVSTDTQYF | NA | 14 | TRBJ2-3 | TRBD1 | TRBV7-2
TGTGCCAGCAGCCTCCCGACAGGGATGAACACTGAAGCTTTCTTT | CASSLPTGMNTEAFF | few | 15 | TRBJ1-1 | TRBD1 | TRBV13
TGCGCCAGCAGCGAAATGGGACACGGTACTAATGAAAAACTGTTTTTT | CASSEMGHGTNEKLFF | NA | 16 | TRBJ1-4 | NA | TRBV5-1